These 12 T cell receptor beta chains originate from one sample sequenced in a study of T cells in narcolepsy listed by TCRdb under 2018. Library preparation was by the immunoSEQ multiplex PCR assay. TCRdb holds this immuneACCESS table with in-frame rearrangements only. Some clones are missing; in checked studies, unresolved V genes explain under half, and the rest has no known cause. This sample holds around 25,000 clones; about 89% were observed only once. The top ten clones comprise around 1.1% of the sample. Material: CD45RA- memory CD4+ T cells from PBMCs. Per the publication, the cell subset or site label means: memory T cells sorted ex vivo from peripheral blood. These receptors were taken from a human donor with narcolepsy.

As for this clone: Other DNA sequences within the sample encode an identical CDR3. The J gene is TRBJ2-1, the V gene TRBV2, with 7 bases identical to TRBD1. In germline, CDR1 is SNHLY, CDR2 FYNNEI. The CDR3 totals 11 residues. V trimming: 6 bases; J trimming: 15 bases; junction bases outside the gene matches: 8. The chain's CDR3 is CASSLGQQPFF. The CDR3 DNA follows: TGTGCCAGCAGCCTGGGACAGCAACCGTTCTTC.

This clone was detected only a few times. This sample also contains other DNA sequences that code for the same CDR3. This chain uses TRBV5-1 with TRBJ2-2, with D perhaps TRBD1 (8 bases). V was cut by 1 base and J by 3 bases, with 10 bases left in between. Germline values: CDR1 SGHRS, CDR2 YFSETQ. This CDR3 is built from 15 residues. For the CDR3, the DNA is TGCGCCAGCAGCTTGACAGGGGGGGACACCGGGGAGCTGTTTTTT. This codes for CASSLTGGDTGELFF.

The V gene is TRBV7-9, the J gene TRBJ2-1; a possible D gene is TRBD1 (6 bases). The CDR3 extends over 15 amino acids. CDR1 is SEHNR, CDR2 FQNEAQ, per germline (reference sequence). The germline V and J ends were trimmed by 5 bases and 2 bases, with 13 bases remaining between them. The CDR3 nucleotides are TGTGCCAGCAGCCCAAGGGGGACGGCCTACAATGAGCAGTTCTTC. Its translation is CASSPRGTAYNEQFF.

V is TRBV9 and J is TRBJ1-6, with D unresolved. Trimming left V 0 bases short and J 8 bases short, with 9 bases between. Germline lookup yields CDR1 SGDLS and CDR2 YYNGEE. This CDR3 region has 14 residues. The DNA for the CDR3 is TGTGCCAGCAGCGTAGACACAGCATATTCACCCCTCCACTTT. Its translation: CASSVDTAYSPLHF.

This chain uses TRBV6-5 with TRBJ2-5; D possibly matches TRBD1 or TRBD2 (5 bases each). The CDR3 runs 16 residues. With 3 bases removed from V and 5 bases from J, the gap between germline ends came to 19 bases. Germline V gene lookup returns CDR1 MNHEY and CDR2 SVGAGI. CDR3 residues: CASSYSSQGRGETQYF. CDR3 bases: TGTGCCAGCAGTTATTCTTCGCAGGGCCGCGGGGAGACCCAGTACTTC.

The chain links TRBV7-2 to TRBJ1-3; D is unresolved. V lost 1 base and J lost 0, with 7 bases in between. The CDR3 is 15 residues long. Looked up from germline, CDR1 is SGHTA and CDR2 is FQGNSA. CDR3 sequence: CASSLVASSGNTIYF. Written as DNA, the CDR3 is TGTGCCAGCAGCTTAGTAGCGAGCTCTGGAAACACCATATATTTT.

The J gene is TRBJ1-1, the V gene TRBV6-6; 10 bases align to TRBD1. Germline-derived CDR1 and CDR2 are MNHNY and SVGAGI (reference sequence). The ends lost 4 bases at V and 7 bases at J; junction bases unmatched: 9. The CDR3 covers 15 residues. The chain's CDR3 is CASSWGQGLGYEAFF. The CDR3 region has the DNA TGTGCCAGCAGTTGGGGACAGGGGCTCGGGTATGAAGCTTTCTTT.

The rearrangement joins TRBV7-9 to TRBJ1-1; no definite D call. V was pared by 5 bases and J by 1 base, with 11 bases between. CDR3 length: 14 amino acids. Germline V gene sequence: CDR1 SEHNR, CDR2 FQNEAQ (reference sequence). The CDR3 nucleotides are TGTGCCAGCAGCCCTCCCCTTTGGAACACTGAAGCTTTCTTT. Residues: CASSPPLWNTEAFF.

The CDR3 DNA reads as TGTGCCAGCAGCATAGGACAGGGTAACTATGGCTACACCTTC. It encodes CASSIGQGNYGYTF. This chain joins TRBV6-5 and TRBJ1-2; 8 bases line up with TRBD1. The ends lost 6 bases at V and 1 base at J; junction bases unmatched: 4. CDR1 is MNHEY and CDR2 is SVGAGI in the germline V gene. CDR3 size: 14 residues.

This sequence joins TRBV6-6 and TRBJ1-6; D possibly corresponds to TRBD1 (5 bases). The CDR3 is 15 residues long. Germline assignment: CDR1 MNHNY and CDR2 SVGAGI (reference sequence). With 3 bases removed from V and 9 bases from J, the gap between germline ends came to 15 bases. In nucleotides, the CDR3 is TGTGCCAGCAGTTATCAGGACATAAAGGGTTCACCCCTCCACTTT. It encodes CASSYQDIKGSPLHF.

This clone has just a few counts. J is TRBJ2-3 and V is TRBV7-9; D gene unclear. Looked up from germline, CDR1 is SEHNR and CDR2 is FQNEAQ (reference sequence). V lost 4 bases to trimming and J lost 3 bases, with 17 bases between them. This CDR3 has 16 amino acids. DNA for the CDR3: TGTGCCAGCAGCTCACCCTTTCGTTGGGGAACAGATACGCAGTATTTT. It translates to CASSSPFRWGTDTQYF.

V is TRBV2 and J is TRBJ2-7, with a possible D match to TRBD1 (6 bases). This CDR3 comprises 13 residues. The germline V gene has CDR1 SNHLY and CDR2 FYNNEI. V was trimmed by 4 bases and J by 3 bases, leaving 10 bases between them. This CDR3 is CASSGDTYYEQYV. CDR3 nucleotide sequence: TGTGCCAGCAGTGGGGACACCTACTACGAGCAGTACGTC.